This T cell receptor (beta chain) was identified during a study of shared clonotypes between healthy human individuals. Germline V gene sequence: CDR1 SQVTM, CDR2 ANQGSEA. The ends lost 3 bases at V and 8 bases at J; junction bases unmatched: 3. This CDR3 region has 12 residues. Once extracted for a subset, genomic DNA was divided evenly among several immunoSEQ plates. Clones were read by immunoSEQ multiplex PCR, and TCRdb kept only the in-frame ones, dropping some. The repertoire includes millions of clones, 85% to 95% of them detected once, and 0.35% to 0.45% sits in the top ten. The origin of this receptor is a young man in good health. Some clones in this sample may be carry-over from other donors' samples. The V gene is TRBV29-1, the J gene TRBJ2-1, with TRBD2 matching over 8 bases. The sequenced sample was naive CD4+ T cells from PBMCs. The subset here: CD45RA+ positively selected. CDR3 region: CSVDRAGDEQFF. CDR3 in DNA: TGCAGCGTTGACCGAGCGGGAGATGAGCAGTTCTTC.